A selection of T cell receptor beta chains follows, all from one sample in a study of blood T cell repertoires in COVID-19. Some clones are missing from TCRdb's copy, which holds only in-frame ones; the method was immunoSEQ multiplex PCR. The sample holds about 120,000 clones, roughly four fifths seen once. Sequencing used peripheral blood. These receptors came from a man between 60 and 75 years old with acute or convalescent COVID-19. The CDR3 runs from the conserved cysteine through the conserved F or W. The D gene is left open where the match is weak. Clone size is given for some rows only: seen once, a few or many times, or a class if the clone is expanded.

d_gene	v_gene	abundance	j_gene	CDR3nt	CDR3aa
-	TRBV28	-	TRBJ1-5	TGTGCCAGCAGACTGGGCCAAATCAATCAGCCCCAGCATTTT	CASRLGQINQPQHF
-	TRBV6-2/TRBV6-3	-	TRBJ2-3	TGTGCCAGCAGTCTAGCTTATACGCAGTATTTT	CASSLAYTQYF
-	TRBV11-1	-	TRBJ2-3	TGTGCCAGCAGCTTAGTCCCAGGCACAGATACGCAGTATTTT	CASSLVPGTDTQYF
-	TRBV4-1	-	TRBJ2-7	TGCGCCAGCAGCCAAGTGAAGATCGTTGGGGGCCCCTACTCCTACGAGCAGTACTTC	CASSQVKIVGGPYSYEQYF
TRBD1	TRBV2	-	TRBJ2-7	TGTGCCAGCACAATGGGACAGTCCTACGAGCAGTACTTC	CASTMGQSYEQYF
-	TRBV5-1	few	TRBJ2-6	TGCGCCAGCAGCTCGACAGCAACCTCTGGGGCCAACGTCCTGACTTTC	CASSSTATSGANVLTF
-	TRBV11-3	few	TRBJ2-3	TGTGCCAGCAGCCAGAGGGGAGGCCTCAGCACAGATACGCAGTATTTT	CASSQRGGLSTDTQYF
-	TRBV18	-	TRBJ1-2	TGTGCCAGCTCACCTACGGAAGGGAGCTATGGCTACACCTTC	CASSPTEGSYGYTF
TRBD2	TRBV10-3	few	TRBJ2-2	TGTGCCATCGGATTCGCTAGCGGGGTCACCGGGGAGCTGTTTTTT	CAIGFASGVTGELFF
TRBD1	TRBV6-6	-	TRBJ1-2	TGTGCCAGCAGTTCCGTACAGGGGAACTATGGCTACACCTTC	CASSSVQGNYGYTF
TRBD1	TRBV29-1	-	TRBJ1-1	TGCAGCGTGAGAGGTCAGGGGGCGAGAACTGAAGCTTTCTTT	CSVRGQGARTEAFF
-	TRBV15	-	TRBJ1-6	TGTGCCACCAGCCCTACAGGGTCCAATTCACCCCTCCACTTT	CATSPTGSNSPLHF
-	TRBV4-2	-	TRBJ2-1	TGTGCCAGCAGCCAACCACAGGGTCTCAATGAGCAGTTCTTC	CASSQPQGLNEQFF
-	TRBV27	-	TRBJ1-1	TGTGCCAGCAGTTTTCTTCAGGGTAACACTGAAGCTTTCTTT	CASSFLQGNTEAFF
-	TRBV7-2	-	TRBJ1-1	TGTGCCAGCAGCTTGGGGGGACAAGCTTTCTTT	CASSLGGQAFF
TRBD1	TRBV15	-	TRBJ1-1	TGTGCCACCAGCAGAGATTCGGGGACAGCTCTGAACACTGAAGCTTTCTTT	CATSRDSGTALNTEAFF
TRBD2	TRBV7-6	-	TRBJ2-2	TGTGCCAGCAGCTTGGCAAGTAGCGGGAGTCCCGGGGAGCTGTTTTTT	CASSLASSGSPGELFF
-	TRBV28	few	TRBJ2-7	TGTGCCAGCAGTTTGGGGCTCTACGAGCAGTACTTC	CASSLGLYEQYF
-	TRBV29-1	-	TRBJ2-1	TGCAGCGTTCGCGCCGTTCAGGGCACGTCCTACAATGAGCAGTTCTTC	CSVRAVQGTSYNEQFF
-	TRBV6-1	-	TRBJ1-1	TGTGCCAGCAGTGAAAACACGAACACTGAAGCTTTCTTT	CASSENTNTEAFF
TRBD1	TRBV4-1	once	TRBJ2-7	TGCGCCAGCAGCCAAGGACAGGGTTCCTACGAGCAGTACTTC	CASSQGQGSYEQYF
-	TRBV30	-	TRBJ1-3	TGTGCCTGGAGCCCATTTTTGAACACCATATATTTT	CAWSPFLNTIYF
TRBD2	TRBV2	-	TRBJ2-5	TGTGCCAGCAGTGAGCCTAGCGGGCGGCGGGAGACCCAGTACTTC	CASSEPSGRRETQYF
TRBD1	TRBV11-2	-	TRBJ1-6	TGTGCCAGCAGCTTAGAGAGGGACAGGGGGCAAGACTTT	CASSLERDRGQDF
-	TRBV5-1	-	TRBJ1-1	TGCGCCAGCAGCTCACAGGGTTTGAACACTGAAGCTTTCTTT	CASSSQGLNTEAFF
-	TRBV24-1	-	TRBJ2-3	TGTGCCACCAGTGATGACTGGGAAGGGACTGTAGATACGCAGTATTTT	CATSDDWEGTVDTQYF
-	TRBV5-6	-	TRBJ2-5	TGTGCCAGCAGCCAGGGACAAAAGACCCAGTACTTC	CASSQGQKTQYF
TRBD1	TRBV24-1	-	TRBJ1-5	TGTGCCACCAGTGAAAACAAACAGGGGGCGAAGAGCAATCAGCCCCAGCATTTT	CATSENKQGAKSNQPQHF
-	TRBV29-1	-	TRBJ1-2	TGCAGCGTTGAGGGGCCGGTTGGCTACACCTTC	CSVEGPVGYTF
-	TRBV24-1	few	TRBJ1-1	TGTGCCACCAGTGACCCGACACTTAGTGAAGCTTTCTTT	CATSDPTLSEAFF
-	TRBV10-2	-	TRBJ2-7	TGCGCCAGCAGTCGTAGCGGTACCTACGAGCAGTACTTC	CASSRSGTYEQYF
-	TRBV19	-	TRBJ2-2	TGTGCCAGTAGGGCGACAGGCTATAACACCGGGGAGCTGTTTTTT	CASRATGYNTGELFF
TRBD1	TRBV27	few	TRBJ1-2	TGTGCCAGCGGTACCGGGACAGGGGTTAGGGGCTACACCTTC	CASGTGTGVRGYTF